The 31 T cell receptor beta chains given below trace back to one sample, sequenced in a study of CD8+CD57+ T cells in acquired aplastic anemia. By flow cytometry, patients selected for sequencing had shown an expansion of CD8+CD57+ cells. The template used for profiling TCR beta VDJ and CDR3 was genomic DNA. TCRdb called the reads again in MiXCR, with one record for every CDR3 protein. The table lists about 40,000 distinct CDR3 sequences, 63% of them singletons. Input material: sorted CD4+, CD8+, or CD8+CD57+ T cells (not recorded which) from PBMCs. Source of these receptors: a human donor with aplastic anemia.

This clonotype was observed at least ten times. V usage is TRBV11-1 and J usage is TRBJ2-7, with 8 bases identical to TRBD1. Germline V gene data show CDR1 as SGHAT and CDR2 as FQDESV (reference sequence). The V segment lost 1 base and the J segment 0 bases; nucleotides outside the gene matches: 2. The length of the CDR3 is 15 residues. CDR3 region: CASSLEQGGSYEQYF. The CDR3 nucleotides are TGTGCCAGCAGCTTAGAACAGGGGGGCTCCTACGAGCAGTACTTC.

This clonotype was recorded once. A read error may explain this, as a much larger clone is one base away. V and J are TRBV6-1 and TRBJ2-2; 7 nucleotides align to TRBD2. The germline gives CDR1 MNHNS, CDR2 SASEGT. This CDR3 spans 16 amino acids. The CDR3 spells CASSRVTGEGSGELCF. The DNA of the CDR3 is TGTGCCAGCAGCCGGGTGACGGGGGAGGGATCGGGGGAGCTGTGTTTT.

The chain joins TRBV19 to TRBJ1-2; TRBD1 matches 7 bases. The CDR3 loop spans 14 amino acids. Germline CDR1 reads LNHDA; CDR2 reads SQIVND (reference sequence). V was pared by 4 bases and J by 3 bases, with 5 bases of the junction left unmatched. The CDR3 DNA reads as TGTGCCAGTAGTACAGGGGACAGATACTATGGCTACACCTTC. This sequence encodes CASSTGDRYYGYTF.

At least ten counts were recorded for this clonotype. The rearrangement joins TRBV5-1 to TRBJ2-7, with 7 nucleotides matching TRBD1. The junction had 3 bases not matched to a gene; V was cut back by 0 bases and J by 3 bases. Germline CDR1 reads SGHRS; CDR2 reads YFSETQ. The CDR3 sequence is 14 residues long. This chain's CDR3 is CASSLAQGSYEQYF. CDR3 coding DNA: TGCGCCAGCAGCTTGGCACAGGGGAGCTACGAGCAGTACTTC.

In its sample, this clonotype was seen many times. The chain is built from TRBV4-1 and TRBJ1-1; D is undetermined. The CDR3 runs to 16 residues. Germline values: CDR1 MGHRA, CDR2 YSYEKL. V was trimmed by 0 bases and J by 0 bases, leaving 11 bases between them. In DNA form, the CDR3 reads TGCGCCAGCAGCCAAGACCCGGGCCGGATGAACACTGAAGCTTTCTTT. It codes for CASSQDPGRMNTEAFF.

This clonotype has a count of ten or more. The chain carries TRBV29-1 and TRBJ1-2; TRBD1 matches at 8 bases. CDR1 and CDR2 from the germline V gene are SQVTM and ANQGSEA. With V trimmed by 7 bases and J by 2 bases, 12 bases remained unmatched. The CDR3 sequence is 15 residues long. CDR3 bases: TGCAGCGGCGGATCGGCAGGGGGCTCCAACTATGGCTACACCTTC. Residues: CSGGSAGGSNYGYTF.

This chain uses TRBV29-1 with TRBJ2-1; 7 bases match TRBD1. Germline lookup yields CDR1 SQVTM and CDR2 ANQGSEA. The CDR3 runs 13 residues. The V segment lost 6 bases and the J segment 8 bases; nucleotides outside the gene matches: 10. CDR3 residues: CSVIGQERDEQFF. As DNA, the CDR3 is TGCAGCGTGATAGGACAGGAAAGGGATGAGCAGTTCTTC.

The V and J genes are TRBV20-1 and TRBJ1-2; possibly TRBD1 for D (6 bases). The CDR3 runs to 13 residues. V shed 6 bases and J shed 8 bases, with 19 bases lying between them. Per germline, CDR1 DFQATT and CDR2 SNEGSKA (reference sequence). The CDR3 loop is CSATPDRIMGYTF. As DNA, the CDR3 is TGCAGTGCAACCCCCGACAGGATAATGGGCTACACCTTC.

This clonotype is labeled medium-sized. The V call is TRBV25-1, the J call TRBJ1-2; the D gene is possibly TRBD1 (5 bases). Deletions cut 6 bases from V and 4 bases from J, with 9 bases between. This CDR3 comprises 12 residues. Germline CDR1 MGHDK, CDR2 SYGVNS. CDR3 bases: TGTGCCAGCAGGGAGGGACTCTATGGCTACACCTTC. This gives the protein CASREGLYGYTF.

A word on this clonotype: At one of its ends the junction is not consistent with the germline gene, which may arise from a read error. The J gene is TRBJ2-2, the V gene TRBV7-8, with D unresolved. Germline CDR1 and CDR2: SGHVS and FQNEAQ. This CDR3 contains 11 residues. The CDR3 DNA is TGTGCCGGCAGCTTAGGCGGGGAGCTGTTTTTT. This translates into CAGSLGGELFF.

This clonotype was counted at least ten times. CDR3 loop: CASSERRAYEQYF. The CDR3 DNA is TGTGCCAGCAGTGAGCGTAGGGCCTACGAGCAGTACTTC. The chain has TRBV2 and TRBJ2-7; unclear D gene. V was trimmed by 3 bases and J by 2 bases, leaving 8 bases between them. The CDR3 extends over 13 amino acids. Germline CDR1 reads SNHLY; CDR2 reads FYNNEI. The full variable domain, completed using reference TRBV2 and TRBJ2-7, is EPEVTQTPSHQVTQMGQEVILRCVPISNHLYFYWYRQILGQKVEFLVSFYNNEISEKSEIFDDQFSVERPDGSNFTLKIRSTKLEDSAMYFCASSERRAYEQYFGPGTRLTVT.

The rearrangement uses TRBV10-3 and TRBJ2-1; D is unclear. From germline, CDR1 is ENHRY and CDR2 SYGVKD. With 3 bases removed from V and 8 bases from J, the gap between germline ends came to 5 bases. This CDR3 has 11 amino acids. CDR3 region: CAISDVDEQFF. CDR3 sequence (DNA): TGTGCCATCAGTGATGTTGATGAGCAGTTCTTC.

The rearrangement uses TRBV2 and TRBJ1-1; D is undetermined. This CDR3 comprises 13 residues. Trimming took 7 bases from V and 3 from J, leaving 12 bases between them. Germline loops: CDR1 SNHLY, CDR2 FYNNEI. The CDR3 region is CASTVSRDTEAFF. CDR3 nucleotides: TGTGCCAGCACAGTAAGTAGGGACACTGAAGCTTTCTTT.

The chain joins TRBV27 to TRBJ1-2; a weak D match, TRBD1 (5 bases). Germline CDR1 MNHEY, CDR2 SMNVEV (reference sequence). V shed 6 bases and J shed 8 bases, with 16 bases lying between them. The length of the CDR3 is 13 residues. This chain's CDR3 is CASREAGGLGYTF. The CDR3 coding sequence is TGTGCCAGCAGGGAAGCCGGGGGATTAGGCTACACCTTC.

This sequence joins TRBV9 and TRBJ1-4; 9 positions match TRBD1. The V gene end was trimmed by 4 bases and the J gene end by 5 bases; junction bases not matched to a gene: 6. The V gene's germline CDR1 is SGDLS and CDR2 YYNGEE. The CDR3 consists of 15 residues. CDR3 residues: CASSLQGAGNEKLFF. CDR3 nucleotide sequence: TGTGCCAGCAGCTTACAGGGGGCTGGCAATGAAAAACTGTTTTTT.

The chain carries TRBV7-6 and TRBJ2-7, with 7 nucleotides matching TRBD1. The V and J ends lost 5 bases and 3 bases, in that order; junction bases with no gene match: 13. Germline V gene data show CDR1 as SGHVS and CDR2 as FNYEAQ. This CDR3 is built from 16 residues. The CDR3 reads CASSKGTEGDIYEQYF. The CDR3 DNA reads TGTGCCAGCAGCAAGGGGACAGAGGGGGACATCTACGAGCAGTACTTC.

As to this clonotype: Since no conserved phenylalanine or tryptophan closes the CDR3, a read error is the likely cause. J is TRBJ2-7 and V is TRBV11-2; D may be TRBD1 or TRBD2 (7 bases each). V lost 2 bases, J lost 3 bases, and 17 bases lay in between. CDR1 and CDR2 from the germline V gene are SGHAT and FQNNGV. This CDR3 is 16 amino acids long. This CDR3 reads CASSLTTQGGDYEQYL. The CDR3, as DNA: TGTGCCAGCAGCTTAACTACCCAGGGGGGGGACTACGAGCAGTACCTC.

The rearrangement uses TRBV11-2 and TRBJ2-2; D gene uncertain. V was pared by 1 base and J by 0 bases, with 12 bases between. CDR1 is SGHAT and CDR2 is FQNNGV in the germline V gene. CDR3 length equals 17 residues. The CDR3 sequence: CASSLGGRIANTGELFF. As DNA, the CDR3 is TGTGCCAGCAGCTTAGGAGGCAGAATTGCGAACACCGGGGAGCTGTTTTTT. The complete variable domain, with remaining parts taken from reference TRBV11-2 and TRBJ2-2, reads EAGVAQSPRYKIIEKRQSVAFWCNPISGHATLYWYQQILGQGPKLLIQFQNNGVVDDSQLPKDRFSAERLKGVDSTLKIQPAKLEDSAVYLCASSLGGRIANTGELFFGEGSRLTVL.

The rearrangement links TRBV15 to TRBJ1-1; TRBD1 agrees at 7 bases. Germline CDR1 and CDR2: LNHNV and YYDKDF (reference sequence). With 4 bases clipped from V and 1 base from J, the junction kept 3 bases outside the gene matches. The CDR3 covers 14 residues. CDR3 bases: TGTGCCACCAGCATAGGGGACAGGAACACTGAAGCTTTCTTT. Encoded protein: CATSIGDRNTEAFF.

J is TRBJ2-7 and V is TRBV5-1; 10 positions agree with TRBD1. With 0 bases clipped from V and 6 bases from J, the junction kept 3 bases outside the gene matches. CDR1 is SGHRS and CDR2 is YFSETQ in the germline V gene. The CDR3 spans 14 residues. The CDR3 nucleotides read TGCGCCAGCAGCTTGGATTGGACAGGGGGCGAGCAGTACTTC. The encoded protein is CASSLDWTGGEQYF.

This clonotype was seen a handful of times. The V gene is TRBV29-1, the J gene TRBJ2-1, with 7 bases matching TRBD1. The CDR3 length is 11 residues. The J segment lost 7 bases and the V segment lost 4 bases, leaving 1 base of the junction unmatched. CDR1 and CDR2 (germline): SQVTM, ANQGSEA. Here the CDR3 reads CSVAQGNEQFF. CDR3 in DNA: TGCAGCGTTGCACAGGGGAATGAGCAGTTCTTC.

This clonotype was found many times. The genes are TRBV7-6 and TRBJ2-6; no reliable D call. Trimming left V 1 base short and J 1 base short, with 8 bases between. Germline V gives CDR1 SGHVS, CDR2 FNYEAQ. The CDR3 consists of 16 residues. The DNA of the CDR3 is TGTGCCAGCAGCTTAGGATCCGGGTCTGGGGCCAACGTCCTGACTTTC. Its protein product is CASSLGSGSGANVLTF.

This CDR3 reads CASSILGNTEAFF. The CDR3 nucleotides are TGCGCCAGCAGCATATTGGGGAACACTGAAGCTTTCTTT. The chain recombines TRBV5-1 with TRBJ1-1; D is unresolved. V dropped 4 bases and J dropped 1 base, with 8 bases sitting between them. Germline loops: CDR1 SGHRS, CDR2 YFSETQ. CDR3 length equals 13 residues.

For this clonotype: The junction differs from germline at one of its ends, possibly a read error. The J gene is TRBJ2-1, the V gene TRBV4-1; 14 nucleotides agree with TRBD2. The CDR3 sequence is 17 residues long. The germline V gene encodes CDR1 MGHRA and CDR2 YSYEKL. Here the CDR3 DNA reads TGCGCCAGCAGCCAAGAATTAGGGACTAGCGGGGGAAATGGGCAGTTCTTC. Translation gives CASSQELGTSGGNGQFF.

This chain connects TRBV2 to TRBJ1-2, with D hard to call. The germline V gene has CDR1 SNHLY and CDR2 FYNNEI. This CDR3 has 13 residues. The V end was cut by 0 bases, the J end by 2 bases, with 4 bases between. The CDR3 nucleotides read TGTGCCAGCAGTGAAGCGGAAAACTATGGCTACACCTTC. Its protein is CASSEAENYGYTF.

This clonotype was observed many times. The V call is TRBV12-3 or TRBV12-4, the J call TRBJ2-1, with 9 nucleotides matching TRBD2. The CDR3 length is 15 residues. V lost 2 bases to trimming and J lost 7 bases; unmatched junction nucleotides: 6. The CDR3 DNA follows: TGTGCCAGCAGTTTAAAGCCTAGCGGGGTTAATGAGCAGTTCTTC. This encodes CASSLKPSGVNEQFF.

Worth noting for this clonotype: Compared with germline, one end of the junction differs, possibly owing to a read error. The rearrangement joins TRBV20-1 to TRBJ2-7; no definite D call. This CDR3 contains 8 residues. CDR1 is DFQATT, CDR2 SNEGSKA, per germline (reference sequence). In nucleotides, the CDR3 is TGTAGTGTTGGGGAGCAGTACTTC. As protein: CSVGEQYF.

The chain recombines TRBV7-8 with TRBJ2-5, with unresolved D. The CDR3 is 13 amino acids. Germline V gene sequence: CDR1 SGHVS, CDR2 FQNEAQ. The germline V and J ends were trimmed by 1 base and 5 bases, with 8 bases remaining between them. This chain's CDR3 is CASSLGSWETQYF. The CDR3, as DNA: TGTGCCAGCAGCTTAGGGTCCTGGGAGACCCAGTACTTC.

This clonotype was seen repeatedly, ten times or more. The chain links TRBV29-1 to TRBJ2-1; 9 bases are a match to TRBD1. The CDR3 runs to 16 residues. V shed 0 bases and J 5 bases; nucleotides not matched to a gene: 8. From germline, CDR1 is SQVTM and CDR2 ANQGSEA. CDR3 nucleotide sequence: TGCAGCGTTGAAGATCGGGGGACAGGGCTCAACAATGAGCAGTTCTTC. Protein product: CSVEDRGTGLNNEQFF.

As to this clonotype: Since a much larger clone is just one base distant, this may be a read error. This chain links TRBV11-2 with TRBJ1-1; a weak D match, TRBD1 (5 bases). Germline-derived CDR1 and CDR2 are SGHAT and FQNNGV. CDR3 length: 15 amino acids. CDR3 nucleotides: TGTGCCAGCAGCTTAGATGGTCAGTCTGGGGCTGAAGCTTCCTTT. Translated: CASSLDGQSGAEASF.

V usage is TRBV4-3 and J usage is TRBJ2-1; TRBD1 might be the D (6 bases). Trimming pared 0 bases from V and 5 bases from J, leaving 11 bases between. The CDR3 runs 15 residues. Germline assignment: CDR1 LGHNA and CDR2 YSLEER. The CDR3 region is CASSQETGFDNEQFF. DNA for the CDR3: TGCGCCAGCAGCCAAGAAACAGGGTTCGACAATGAGCAGTTCTTC.